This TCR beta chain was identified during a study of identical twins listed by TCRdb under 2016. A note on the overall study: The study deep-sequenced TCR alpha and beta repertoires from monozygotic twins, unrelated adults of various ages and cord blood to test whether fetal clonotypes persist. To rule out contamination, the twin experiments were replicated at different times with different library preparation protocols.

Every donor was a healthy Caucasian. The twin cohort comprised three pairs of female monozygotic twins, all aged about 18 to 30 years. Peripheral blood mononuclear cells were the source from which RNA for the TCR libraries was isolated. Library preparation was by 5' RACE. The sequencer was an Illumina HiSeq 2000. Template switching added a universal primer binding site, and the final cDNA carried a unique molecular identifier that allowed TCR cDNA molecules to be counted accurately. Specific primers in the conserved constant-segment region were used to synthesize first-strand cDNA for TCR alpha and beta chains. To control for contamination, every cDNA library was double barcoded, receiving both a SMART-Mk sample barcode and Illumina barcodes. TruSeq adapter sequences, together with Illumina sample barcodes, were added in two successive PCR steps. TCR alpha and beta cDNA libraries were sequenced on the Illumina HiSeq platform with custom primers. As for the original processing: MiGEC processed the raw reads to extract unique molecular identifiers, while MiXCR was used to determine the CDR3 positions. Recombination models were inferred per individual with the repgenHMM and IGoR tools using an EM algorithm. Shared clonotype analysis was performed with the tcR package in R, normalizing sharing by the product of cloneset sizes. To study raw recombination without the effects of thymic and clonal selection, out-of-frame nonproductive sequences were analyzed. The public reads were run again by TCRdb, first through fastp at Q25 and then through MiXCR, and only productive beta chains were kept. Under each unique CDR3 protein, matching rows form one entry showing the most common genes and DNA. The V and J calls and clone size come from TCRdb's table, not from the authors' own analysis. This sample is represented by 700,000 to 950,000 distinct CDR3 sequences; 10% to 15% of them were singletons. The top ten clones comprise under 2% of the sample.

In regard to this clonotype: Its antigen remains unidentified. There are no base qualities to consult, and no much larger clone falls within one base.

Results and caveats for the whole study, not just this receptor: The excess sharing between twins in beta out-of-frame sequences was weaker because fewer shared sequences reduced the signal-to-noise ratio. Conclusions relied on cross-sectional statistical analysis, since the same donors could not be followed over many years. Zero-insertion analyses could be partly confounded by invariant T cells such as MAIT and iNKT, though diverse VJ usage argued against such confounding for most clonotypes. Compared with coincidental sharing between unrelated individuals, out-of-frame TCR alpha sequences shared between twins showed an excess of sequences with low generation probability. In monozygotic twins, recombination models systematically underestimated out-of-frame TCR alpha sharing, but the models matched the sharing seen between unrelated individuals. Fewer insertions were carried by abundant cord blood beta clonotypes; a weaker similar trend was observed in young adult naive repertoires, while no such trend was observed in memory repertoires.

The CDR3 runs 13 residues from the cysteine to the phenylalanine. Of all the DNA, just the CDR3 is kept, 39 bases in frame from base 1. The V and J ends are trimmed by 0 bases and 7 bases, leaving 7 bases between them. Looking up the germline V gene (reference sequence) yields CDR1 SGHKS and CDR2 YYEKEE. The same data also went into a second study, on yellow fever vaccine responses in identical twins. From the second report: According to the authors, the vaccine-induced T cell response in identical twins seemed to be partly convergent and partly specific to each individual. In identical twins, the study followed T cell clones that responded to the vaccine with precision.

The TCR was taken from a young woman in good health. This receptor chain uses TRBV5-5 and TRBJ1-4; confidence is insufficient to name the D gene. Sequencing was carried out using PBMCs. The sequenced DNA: TGTGCCAGCAGCTTGGTGCCAGGTGAAAAACTGTTTTTT. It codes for CASSLVPGEKLFF.